This TCR beta chain was recorded in a study of blood T cell repertoires in COVID-19 (TCRdb year 2020). With regard to the full study: Samples from collaborators originated in the United States, Italy and Spain and spanned both the acute and convalescent phases of COVID-19. Nearly every sample came with metadata listing a de-identified subject ID, COVID-19 status, age in years and sex. A freely available public database, intended as a resource for researchers studying the immune response to SARS-CoV-2, is where the repertoires were released. HLA class I and class II types, where available, came from metadata supplied by the sample provider rather than from assay-based typing. Samples came from the ongoing ImmuneRACE study (first 160 participants) plus 1,254 subjects from 6 global collaborators. The prospective study material was composed of cDNA or gDNA derived from T cells, B-cell-depleted T cells, or PBMCs. Deeply sampled blood TCRbeta repertoires from subjects exposed to, actively infected with, or recovered from COVID-19 were included in the dataset. Overall study results and their limits: The quantity of clinical and demographic metadata differed by source and by participant and was supplied without curation.

In the prospective study, participants were roughly 18 to 95 years old, resided in fewer than 25 geographic areas of the United States, and were enrolled through a virtual design. In the prospective study, cohorts were assigned on the basis of participant-reported clinical history obtained from a screening survey and a study questionnaire. A participant counted as exposed if, within 2 weeks of entering the study, that participant had been in contact with someone who had a PCR-confirmed or clinician-diagnosed COVID-19 case. In the prospective study, whole blood, serum and a nasopharyngeal or oropharyngeal swab were collected from each participant by mobile phlebotomists. Prospective study participants could optionally give additional blood draws and questionnaires over an approximately two-month period. Before DNA extraction, prospective study blood samples were shipped either frozen or at room temperature.

According to the germline V gene (reference sequence), CDR1 reads MNHEY and CDR2 reads SMNVEV. V lost 5 bases and J lost 5 bases, and the count of bases not matched to a germline gene is 9. Spanning cysteine to phenylalanine, the CDR3 consists of 14 amino acids. Left in the record is the CDR3 DNA by itself, 42 bases read in frame from the first base. The immunoSEQ Assay, a bias-controlled multiplex PCR, was used to amplify TCRbeta CDR3 regions from genomic DNA. In the authors' own workflow: The number of nucleated cells in each sample was estimated from the amplification of reference gene primers within the assay. To quantify the absolute abundance of each unique TCRbeta CDR3 rearrangement, sequence reads were collapsed and filtered. For each sample, productive Simpson clonality was calculated by taking the square root of Simpson's diversity index across productive rearrangements. Not all clones reach the TCRdb copy of this immuneACCESS table, which keeps in-frame sequences only. Checked studies attribute under half of the gap to unresolved V genes and leave the rest unexplained. V and J calls and clone size are copied from that table; D and trimming were computed from the DNA. Recorded for this sample are under 400,000 clones; 88% of them occurred a single time. The top ten clonotypes cover around 0.92% of the sample.

To note about this clone: There is no known antigen for this receptor. No qualities accompany the bases; no much larger clone lies one base away.

The chain is assembled from TRBV27 and TRBJ2-7; TRBD2 fits 7 bases in the junction. The TCR sequence derives from a woman aged 30 to 39 who had been exposed to COVID-19. Sequenced sample: PBMCs or T cells enriched from blood (not recorded which). The nucleotides read TGTGCCAGCAGTAAGCGGGAAACGGGCCACGAGCAGTACTTC. Its translation is CASSKRETGHEQYF.